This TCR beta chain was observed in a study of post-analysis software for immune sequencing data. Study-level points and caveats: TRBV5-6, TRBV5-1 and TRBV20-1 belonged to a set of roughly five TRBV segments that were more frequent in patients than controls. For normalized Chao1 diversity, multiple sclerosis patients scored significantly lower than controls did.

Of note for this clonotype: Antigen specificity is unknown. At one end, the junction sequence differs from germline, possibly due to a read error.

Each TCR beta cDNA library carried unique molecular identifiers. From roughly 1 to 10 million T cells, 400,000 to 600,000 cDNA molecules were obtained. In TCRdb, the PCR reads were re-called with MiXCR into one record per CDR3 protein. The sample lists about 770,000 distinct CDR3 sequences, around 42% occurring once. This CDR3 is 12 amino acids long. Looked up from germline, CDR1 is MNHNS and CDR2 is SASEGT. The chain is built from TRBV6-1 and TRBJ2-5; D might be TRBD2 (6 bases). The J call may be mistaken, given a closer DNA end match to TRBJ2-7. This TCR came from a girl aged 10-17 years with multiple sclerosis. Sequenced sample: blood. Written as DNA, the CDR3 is TGTGCTAGCAGTGAAGGCGGGGACGAGCAGTACTTC. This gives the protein CASSEGGDEQYF.